Shown below are 17 T cell receptor beta chains from a single sample sequenced in a study of blood T cell repertoires in COVID-19. Generated by immunoSEQ multiplex PCR, the TCRdb table keeps only in-frame clones and is missing some. The sample consists of 62,000 or so clones, around 80% of them appearing once. Sequencing was performed on peripheral blood. These receptors all stem from a man aged 60-69 years with COVID-19, enrolled during active disease.

The rearrangement joins TRBV5-1 to TRBJ2-7, with 9 bases aligning to TRBD1. Germline V gene lookup returns CDR1 SGHRS and CDR2 YFSETQ. The CDR3 has 16 residues. Trimming took 4 bases from V and 2 from J; bases not matched to a gene: 10. CDR3 sequence reads: CASSTGTGGGTYEQYF. CDR3 in DNA: TGCGCCAGCAGCACAGGAACAGGGGGCGGCACCTACGAGCAGTACTTC.

The chain couples TRBV7-6 to TRBJ2-2; a possible D gene is TRBD1 (5 bases). The V gene lost 4 bases and the J gene lost 7 bases, with 10 bases spanning the gap. There are 13 residues in the CDR3. CDR1 and CDR2 (germline): SGHVS, FNYEAQ. The CDR3 sequence is CASSSIGVGELFF. The CDR3, as DNA: TGTGCCAGCAGCTCGATAGGGGTCGGGGAGCTGTTTTTT. The full variable domain, in which reference TRBV7-6 and TRBJ2-2 provide the parts outside the CDR3, is GAGVSQSPRYKVTKRGQDVALRCDPISGHVSLYWYRQALGQGPEFLTYFNYEAQQDKSGLPNDRFSAERPEGSISTLTIQRTEQRDSAMYRCASSSIGVGELFFGEGSRLTVL.

This chain uses TRBV3-1 (or the pseudogene TRBV3-2) with TRBJ2-7; a possible D gene is TRBD2 (5 bases). The CDR3 loop spans 14 amino acids. Germline V gives CDR1 LGHDT, CDR2 YNNKEL (reference sequence). Trimming cost V 0 bases and J 6 bases, with 12 bases left between them. The CDR3 nucleotides are TGTGCCAGCAGCCAAGAGTCCTCAGAGGGCGAGCAGTACTTC. As protein: CASSQESSEGEQYF.

The J gene is TRBJ2-2, the V gene TRBV5-1, with TRBD1 matching 8 bases. Germline trimming cut 1 base from V and 1 base from J; bases unmatched to any gene: 3. This CDR3 has 16 residues. From germline, CDR1 is SGHRS and CDR2 YFSETQ. CDR3 residues: CASSLLGTGNTGELFF. The DNA for the CDR3 is TGCGCCAGCAGCTTGCTGGGGACAGGGAACACCGGGGAGCTGTTTTTT. The variable domain in full, with the rest retrieved from reference TRBV5-1 and TRBJ2-2, is KAGVTQTPRYLIKTRGQQVTLSCSPISGHRSVSWYQQTPGQGLQFLFEYFSETQRNKGNFPGRFSGRQFSNSRSEMNVSTLELGDSALYLCASSLLGTGNTGELFFGEGSRLTVL.

The V and J genes are TRBV11-2 and TRBJ2-5; TRBD2 matches at 8 bases. CDR3 length: 17 residues. Losses at the gene ends were 1 base for V and 1 base for J; bases not matched to a gene: 8. CDR1 and CDR2 (germline): SGHAT, FQNNGV. The CDR3 DNA is TGTGCCAGCAGCTTAGGGCCCAGCGGGGGAGGCCAAGAGACCCAGTACTTC. This translates into CASSLGPSGGGQETQYF.

Concerning this clone: Different DNA sequences within this sample yield the same CDR3. The chain has TRBV6-6 and TRBJ2-5; D remains ambiguous. The CDR3 contains 11 residues. Trimming shortened V by 6 bases and J by 5 bases, and 7 bases separated the two germline ends. Looked up from germline, CDR1 is MNHNY and CDR2 is SVGAGI (reference sequence). The CDR3 region has the DNA TGTGCCAGCAGCCCCCAGGAGACCCAGTACTTC. Its translation: CASSPQETQYF.

CDR3 region: CASSSTDSNYGYTF. CDR3 sequence (DNA): TGTGCCAGCAGCTCCACCGACAGTAACTATGGCTACACCTTC. V and J are TRBV7-2 and TRBJ1-2; a weak D match, TRBD1 (5 bases). V was pared by 4 bases and J by 1 base, with 10 bases between. Germline lookup yields CDR1 SGHTA and CDR2 FQGNSA. CDR3 length: 14 amino acids.

CDR3 sequence: CASSYGTGPYEQYF. For the CDR3, the DNA is TGTGCCAGCAGCTACGGGACAGGTCCCTACGAGCAGTACTTC. The gene calls are TRBV5-6 and TRBJ2-7, with TRBD1 matching over 8 bases. Germline CDR1 reads SGHDT; CDR2 reads YYEEEE. V lost 3 bases, J lost 2 bases, and 4 bases stayed unmatched. CDR3 length equals 14 residues.

The rearrangement joins TRBV25-1 to TRBJ2-3, with D tentatively TRBD2 (6 bases). Trimming took off 7 bases at V and 2 bases at J, with 10 bases between the two ends. From germline, CDR1 is MGHDK and CDR2 SYGVNS. The CDR3 runs to 13 residues. In DNA form, the CDR3 reads TGTGCCAGCACCGGCGGGGTCACAGATACGCAGTATTTT. It translates to CASTGGVTDTQYF.

V gene TRBV27 combines with J gene TRBJ2-7; 7 bases are shared with TRBD2. The CDR3 consists of 15 residues. V was clipped by 3 bases and J by 7 bases; unmatched bases: 12. Per the germline V gene, CDR1 is MNHEY and CDR2 is SMNVEV (reference sequence). CDR3 nucleotide sequence: TGTGCCAGCAGTTTTACTAGCGCGCCCTACGGGGAGCAGTACTTC. Its translation is CASSFTSAPYGEQYF.

J is TRBJ2-1 and V is TRBV5-1, with TRBD1 identical over 8 bases. The CDR3 consists of 13 residues. Germline assignment: CDR1 SGHRS and CDR2 YFSETQ. J gave up 8 bases and V 4 bases, and 5 bases lay outside the gene matches. CDR3 amino acids: CASSDGQGYEQFF. For the CDR3, the DNA is TGCGCCAGCAGCGATGGACAGGGCTATGAGCAGTTCTTC.

The chain combines TRBV7-2 with TRBJ2-7; D is possibly TRBD1 (5 bases). This CDR3 region has 16 residues. The germline V and J ends were trimmed by 2 bases and 1 base, with 15 bases remaining between them. Germline V gene data show CDR1 as SGHTA and CDR2 as FQGNSA. The chain's CDR3 is CASSLLGRVASYEQYF. CDR3 bases: TGTGCCAGCAGCTTATTGGGCAGGGTCGCGTCCTACGAGCAGTACTTC.

The rearrangement joins TRBV6-5 to TRBJ1-6, with 9 nucleotides matching TRBD1. This CDR3 is 15 amino acids long. J was trimmed by 5 bases and V by 6 bases; bases with no gene match: 5. Germline-derived CDR1 and CDR2 are MNHEY and SVGAGI. In nucleotides, the CDR3 is TGTGCCAGCAGCTCGGGACAGGGAGATAATTCACCCCTCCACTTT. It specifies CASSSGQGDNSPLHF.

This chain connects TRBV18 to TRBJ2-3, with 7 bases aligning to TRBD1. Germline V lookup: CDR1 KGHSH, CDR2 LQKENI. The V segment lost 6 bases and the J segment 1 base; nucleotides outside the gene matches: 4. The CDR3 loop spans 14 amino acids. The CDR3 DNA reads TGTGCCAGCTCCCCCGGACAGGGCACAGATACGCAGTATTTT. Residues: CASSPGQGTDTQYF.

This rearrangement joins TRBV3-1 (or the pseudogene TRBV3-2) to TRBJ1-4, with D uncertain. Germline assignment: CDR1 LGHDT and CDR2 YNNKEL (reference sequence). Trimming cost V 2 bases and J 7 bases, with 11 bases left between them. The CDR3 length is 14 residues. The CDR3: CASSQLVGPEKLFF. The CDR3 nucleotides read TGTGCCAGCAGCCAATTAGTGGGCCCTGAAAAACTGTTTTTT.

This clone is a singleton in its sample. The chain employs TRBV30 and TRBJ1-2; D is unclear. The CDR3 length is 11 residues. Germline assignment: CDR1 GTSNPN and CDR2 SVGIG (reference sequence). Between the trimmed V and J ends, which lost 6 bases and 7 bases, there was a span of 12 bases. The CDR3 loop is CACRRGGGYTF. The CDR3 coding sequence is TGTGCCTGCAGACGGGGAGGTGGCTACACCTTC. Supplemented by reference TRBV30 and TRBJ1-2, the full variable domain reads SQTIHQWPATLVQPVGSPLSLECTVEGTSNPNLYWYRQAAGRGLQLLFYSVGIGQISSEVPQNLSASRPQDRQFILSSKKLLLSDSGFYLCACRRGGGYTFGSGTRLTVV.

V and J are TRBV6-5 and TRBJ1-5; 8 bases fit TRBD1. J lost 2 bases, V lost 6 bases, and 3 bases had no gene match. The CDR3 runs to 14 residues. The V gene's germline CDR1 is MNHEY and CDR2 SVGAGI. CDR3 nucleotides: TGTGCCAGCAGAGCGACAGGGGGCAATCAGCCCCAGCATTTT. It codes for CASRATGGNQPQHF.